The next 10 T cell receptor beta chains were all read from a single sample in a study of HIV-infected patients and healthy controls. No cell fractionation was done, so the repertoire covers all unsorted peripheral blood T cells. About 450 ng RNA was reverse transcribed with alpha and beta constant-region primers. Each of the alpha and beta chains got its own library through chain-specific third strand synthesis with indices. MiXCR, run by TCRdb on the 5' RACE reads, gives a single entry per CDR3 protein. The table records about 12,000 distinct CDR3 sequences, roughly 9.5% of them present only once. Sample: blood, taken before antiretroviral therapy. The origin of the receptors is an adult with HIV infection. The donor label of this sample is uncertain.

The table lists this clonotype with many counts. This chain joins TRBV7-8 and TRBJ2-5; TRBD2 matches at 9 bases. This CDR3 has 15 amino acids. With V trimmed by 1 base and J by 4 bases, 4 bases remained unmatched. Germline CDR1 and CDR2: SGHVS and FQNEAQ. This chain's CDR3 is CASSLGASGAETQYF. In nucleotides, the CDR3 is TGTGCCAGCAGCTTAGGGGCTAGCGGGGCAGAGACCCAGTACTTC.

Ten or more counts support this clonotype. The chain recombines TRBV5-6 with TRBJ2-3; 11 bases are a match to TRBD2. Trimming took 1 base from V and 2 from J; bases not matched to a gene: 15. Germline assignment: CDR1 SGHDT and CDR2 YYEEEE. The CDR3 sequence is 20 residues long. CDR3 loop: CASSLSPLLLAGAVTDTQYF. In nucleotides, the CDR3 is TGTGCCAGCAGCTTGTCCCCATTATTACTAGCGGGAGCGGTCACAGATACGCAGTATTTT.

In this sample, this clonotype turned up many times. CDR3 in DNA: TGTGCCAGCAGCCATAACCGGGATGGCTACACCTTC. This encodes CASSHNRDGYTF. This chain links TRBV3-1 with TRBJ1-2; D not resolved. Trimming removed 3 bases from V and 6 bases from J, with 8 bases in between. Germline CDR1 LGHDT, CDR2 YNNKEL (reference sequence). The CDR3 has 12 residues.

This clonotype has at least ten counts. The V call is TRBV6-5, the J call TRBJ1-4, with D unresolved. This CDR3 has 14 amino acids. V was clipped by 0 bases and J by 6 bases, with 8 bases between them. From germline, CDR1 is MNHEY and CDR2 SVGAGI. CDR3: CASSYSSGDEKLFF. The CDR3 nucleotides are TGTGCCAGCAGTTACTCCTCCGGAGATGAAAAACTGTTTTTT.

There are many counts of this clonotype. The rearrangement links TRBV5-1 to TRBJ2-1; 7 bases are shared with TRBD2. Trimming removed 0 bases from V and 4 bases from J; junction bases left unmatched: 4. Looked up from germline, CDR1 is SGHRS and CDR2 is YFSETQ. The CDR3 extends over 15 amino acids. The CDR3 nucleotides are TGCGCCAGCAGCTTGGGGCTAGCGGAGTACAATGAGCAGTTCTTC. It is translated as CASSLGLAEYNEQFF. Complete variable domain (other parts from reference TRBV5-1 and TRBJ2-1): KAGVTQTPRYLIKTRGQQVTLSCSPISGHRSVSWYQQTPGQGLQFLFEYFSETQRNKGNFPGRFSGRQFSNSRSEMNVSTLELGDSALYLCASSLGLAEYNEQFFGPGTRLTVL.

There are many counts of this clonotype. The J gene is TRBJ2-3, the V gene TRBV11-2; 9 bases fit TRBD2. V lost 5 bases, J lost 0 bases, and 15 bases stayed unmatched. CDR1 and CDR2 from the germline V gene are SGHAT and FQNNGV. This CDR3 contains 19 residues. CDR3 sequence reads: CASSPLGRGGPPSTDTQYF. The CDR3 region has the DNA TGTGCCAGCAGCCCCCTCGGGCGGGGGGGACCTCCTAGCACAGATACGCAGTATTTT.

There are many counts of this clonotype. The chain links TRBV5-8 to TRBJ2-2; D not resolved. Deletions cut 6 bases from V and 6 bases from J, with 3 bases between. The length of the CDR3 is 10 residues. The germline V gene encodes CDR1 SGHTS and CDR2 YDEGEE. The CDR3 loop reads CASMPGELFF. In DNA form, the CDR3 reads TGTGCCAGCATGCCCGGGGAGCTGTTTTTT.

The CDR3 bases are TGTGCCAGCAGTTTAGGTGGGAGTAACTATGGCTACACCTTC. This translates into CASSLGGSNYGYTF. The chain couples TRBV27 to TRBJ1-2; no reliable D call. Trimming removed 2 bases from V and 1 base from J, with 8 bases in between. The CDR3 sequence is 14 residues long. Germline V gene data show CDR1 as MNHEY and CDR2 as SMNVEV (reference sequence).

This clonotype was recorded at least ten times. The chain couples TRBV5-5 to TRBJ1-1; 7 nucleotides agree with TRBD1. Trimming took 2 bases from V and 1 from J; bases not matched to a gene: 5. This CDR3 contains 15 residues. The germline gives CDR1 SGHKS, CDR2 YYEKEE (reference sequence). CDR3 sequence: CASSFDGTANTEAFF. The CDR3 nucleotides read TGTGCCAGCAGCTTCGACGGGACAGCGAACACTGAAGCTTTCTTT.

The chain uses TRBV7-2 and TRBJ2-1; D unclear. Germline assignment: CDR1 SGHTA and CDR2 FQGNSA. Trimming stripped 0 bases from V and 10 bases from J, with 7 bases between. The CDR3 is 12 residues long. As DNA, the CDR3 is TGTGCCAGCAGCTTAGCAACTCGCGAGCAGTTCTTC. It specifies CASSLATREQFF.